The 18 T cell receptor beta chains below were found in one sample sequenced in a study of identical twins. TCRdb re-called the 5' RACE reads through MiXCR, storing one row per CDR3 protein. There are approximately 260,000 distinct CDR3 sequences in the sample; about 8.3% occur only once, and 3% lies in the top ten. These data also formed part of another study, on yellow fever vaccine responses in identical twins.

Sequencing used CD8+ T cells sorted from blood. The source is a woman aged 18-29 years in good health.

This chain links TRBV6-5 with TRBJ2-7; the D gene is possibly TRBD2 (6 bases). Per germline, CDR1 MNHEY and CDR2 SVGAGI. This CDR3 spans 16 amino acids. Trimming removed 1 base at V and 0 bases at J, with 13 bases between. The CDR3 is CASSYFSGLNSYEQYF. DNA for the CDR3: TGTGCCAGCAGTTACTTTAGCGGACTGAACTCCTACGAGCAGTACTTC.

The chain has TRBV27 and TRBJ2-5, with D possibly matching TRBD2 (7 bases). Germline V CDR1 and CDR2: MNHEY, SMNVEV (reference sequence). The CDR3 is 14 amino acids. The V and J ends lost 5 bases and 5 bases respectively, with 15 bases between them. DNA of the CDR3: TGTGCCAGCAGTCCGGGGAGGGGGATGGAGACCCAGTACTTC. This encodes CASSPGRGMETQYF.

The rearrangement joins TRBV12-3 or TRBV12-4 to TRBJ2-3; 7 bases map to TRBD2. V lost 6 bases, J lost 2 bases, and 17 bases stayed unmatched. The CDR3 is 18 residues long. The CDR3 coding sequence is TGTGCCAGCAGCCCGATCTGGGATCAGGGAGGGGCCACAGATACGCAGTATTTT. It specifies CASSPIWDQGGATDTQYF.

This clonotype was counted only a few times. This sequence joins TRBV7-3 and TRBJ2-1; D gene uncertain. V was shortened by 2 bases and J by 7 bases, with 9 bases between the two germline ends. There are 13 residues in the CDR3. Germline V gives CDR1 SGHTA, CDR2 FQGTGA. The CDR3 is CASSLLDGNEQFF. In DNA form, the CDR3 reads TGTGCCAGCAGCTTATTAGACGGGAATGAGCAGTTCTTC.

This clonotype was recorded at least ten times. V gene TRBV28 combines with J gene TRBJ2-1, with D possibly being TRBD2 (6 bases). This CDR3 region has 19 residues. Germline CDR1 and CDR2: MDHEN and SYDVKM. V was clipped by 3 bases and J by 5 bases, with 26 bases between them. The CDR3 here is CASSFSPPVDRGGNNEQFF. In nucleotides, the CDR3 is TGTGCCAGCAGTTTTTCACCCCCTGTCGACCGCGGCGGGAACAATGAGCAGTTCTTC.

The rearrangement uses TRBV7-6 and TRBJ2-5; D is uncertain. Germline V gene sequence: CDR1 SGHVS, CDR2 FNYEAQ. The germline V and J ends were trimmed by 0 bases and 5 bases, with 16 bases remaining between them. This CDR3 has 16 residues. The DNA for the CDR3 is TGTGCCAGCAGCTTAGCTCCAGGAGACCTCCTTGAGACCCAGTACTTC. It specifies CASSLAPGDLLETQYF.

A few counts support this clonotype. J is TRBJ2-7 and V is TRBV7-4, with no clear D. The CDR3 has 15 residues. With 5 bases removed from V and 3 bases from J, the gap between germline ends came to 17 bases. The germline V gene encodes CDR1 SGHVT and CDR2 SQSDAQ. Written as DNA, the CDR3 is TGTGCCAGCAGCCCCGCCCGAACCGTCCTCTACGAGCAGTACTTC. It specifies CASSPARTVLYEQYF.

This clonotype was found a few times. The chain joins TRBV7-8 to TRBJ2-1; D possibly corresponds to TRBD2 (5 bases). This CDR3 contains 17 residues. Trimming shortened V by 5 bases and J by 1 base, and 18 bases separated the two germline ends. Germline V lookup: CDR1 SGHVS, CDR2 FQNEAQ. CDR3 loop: CASSPQGGETSYNEQFF. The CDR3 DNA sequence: TGTGCCAGCAGCCCCCAAGGAGGCGAAACATCCTACAATGAGCAGTTCTTC.

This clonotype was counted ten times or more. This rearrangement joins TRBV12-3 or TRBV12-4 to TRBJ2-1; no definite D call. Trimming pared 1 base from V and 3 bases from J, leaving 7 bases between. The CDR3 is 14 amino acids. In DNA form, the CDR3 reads TGTGCCAGCAGTTTAGGGGGTGTCTACAATGAGCAGTTCTTC. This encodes CASSLGGVYNEQFF.

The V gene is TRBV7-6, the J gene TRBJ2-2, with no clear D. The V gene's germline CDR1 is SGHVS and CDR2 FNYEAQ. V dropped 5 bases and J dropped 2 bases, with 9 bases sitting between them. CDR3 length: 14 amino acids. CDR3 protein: CASSRLENTGELFF. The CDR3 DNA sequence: TGTGCCAGCAGCCGACTGGAAAACACCGGGGAGCTGTTTTTT. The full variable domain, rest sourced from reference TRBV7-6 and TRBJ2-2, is GAGVSQSPRYKVTKRGQDVALRCDPISGHVSLYWYRQALGQGPEFLTYFNYEAQQDKSGLPNDRFSAERPEGSISTLTIQRTEQRDSAMYRCASSRLENTGELFFGEGSRLTVL.

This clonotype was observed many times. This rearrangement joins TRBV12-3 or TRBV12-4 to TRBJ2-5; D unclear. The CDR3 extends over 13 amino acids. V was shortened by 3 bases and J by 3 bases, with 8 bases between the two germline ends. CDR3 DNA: TGTGCCAGCAGTTTGGCGGATGAAGAGACCCAGTACTTC. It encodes CASSLADEETQYF.

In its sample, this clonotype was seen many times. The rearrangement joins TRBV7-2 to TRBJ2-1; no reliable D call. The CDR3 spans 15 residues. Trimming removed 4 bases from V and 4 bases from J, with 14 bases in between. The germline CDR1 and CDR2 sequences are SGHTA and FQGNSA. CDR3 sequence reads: CASSSRQRVYNEQFF. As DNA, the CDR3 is TGTGCCAGCAGCTCCAGGCAAAGGGTTTACAATGAGCAGTTCTTC.

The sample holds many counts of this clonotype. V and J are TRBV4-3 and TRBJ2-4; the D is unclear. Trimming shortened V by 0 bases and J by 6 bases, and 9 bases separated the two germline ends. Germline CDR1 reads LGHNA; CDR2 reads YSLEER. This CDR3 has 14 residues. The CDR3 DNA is TGCGCCAGCAGCCAAGAACAACTATCAAACATTCAGTACTTC. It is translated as CASSQEQLSNIQYF.

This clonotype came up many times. In DNA, the CDR3 is TGTGCCAGCAGACACGGGACTAGCGGAGGGCAAGAGACCCAGTACTTC. Its translation: CASRHGTSGGQETQYF. The chain links TRBV6-1 to TRBJ2-5, with 11 bases identical to TRBD2. The J segment lost 2 bases and the V segment lost 6 bases, leaving 8 bases of the junction unmatched. The CDR3 has 16 residues. The V gene's germline CDR1 is MNHNS and CDR2 SASEGT.

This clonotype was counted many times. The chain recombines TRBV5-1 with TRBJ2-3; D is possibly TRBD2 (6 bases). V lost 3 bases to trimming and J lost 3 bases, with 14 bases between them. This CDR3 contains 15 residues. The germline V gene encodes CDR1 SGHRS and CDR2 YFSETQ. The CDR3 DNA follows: TGCGCCAGCAGCTATGATACGGGGGAGACAGATACGCAGTATTTT. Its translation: CASSYDTGETDTQYF.

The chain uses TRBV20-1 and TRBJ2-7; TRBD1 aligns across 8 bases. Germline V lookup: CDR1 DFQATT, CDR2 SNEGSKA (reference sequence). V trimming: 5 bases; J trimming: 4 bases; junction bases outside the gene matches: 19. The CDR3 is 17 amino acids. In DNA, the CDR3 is TGCAGTGCTCAGGGGGCAGGGGAAAGCGTGGAACAATACGAGCAGTACTTC. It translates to CSAQGAGESVEQYEQYF.

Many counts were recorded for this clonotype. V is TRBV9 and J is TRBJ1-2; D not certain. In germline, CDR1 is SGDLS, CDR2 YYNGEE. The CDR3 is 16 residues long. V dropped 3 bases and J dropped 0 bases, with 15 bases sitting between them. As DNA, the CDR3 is TGTGCCAGCAGCGCCCCTTCAGATGGAGCTAACTATGGCTACACCTTC. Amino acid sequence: CASSAPSDGANYGYTF.

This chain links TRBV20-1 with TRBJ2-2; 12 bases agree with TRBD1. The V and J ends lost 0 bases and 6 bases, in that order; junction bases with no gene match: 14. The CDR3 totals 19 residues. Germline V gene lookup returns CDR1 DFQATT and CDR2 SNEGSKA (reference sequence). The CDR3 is CSAREIGTGGKFLPGELFF. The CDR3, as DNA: TGCAGTGCTAGAGAGATAGGGACAGGGGGCAAGTTTTTACCCGGGGAGCTGTTTTTT.